This T cell receptor beta chain was observed in a study of shared clonotypes between healthy human individuals. Whole-study results and caveats: Naive CD4 clonotypes overlapped across a handful of donors at approximately 4.5%. Memory subsets generally showed smaller estimated richness than naive subsets did.

Method: immunoSEQ multiplex PCR; TCRdb's copy keeps in-frame clones and lacks some. The sample shows 2,500,000 or so clones, more than 85% of them seen only once. Losses at the gene ends were 4 bases for V and 7 bases for J; bases not matched to a gene: 6. Germline CDR1 SNHLY, CDR2 FYNNEI. The CDR3 length is 15 residues. CD4+ cell separation produced CD45RA+ naive and CD45RA-negative memory subsets. About this clone: What it recognizes is unknown.

Sequencing was performed on naive CD4+ T cells from PBMCs. Subset specified: CD45RA+ positively selected. This clonotype was sampled from a young man in good health. Some clones in this sample may be carry-over from other donors' samples. The V call is TRBV2, the J call TRBJ2-2, with 10 bases lining up with TRBD1. For the CDR3, the DNA is TGTGCCAGCAGTGGACAGGGGGCTAAGCACGGGGAGCTGTTTTTT. Its protein product is CASSGQGAKHGELFF.